Listed here are 12 T cell receptor beta chains from one sample, sequenced in a study of blood T cell repertoires in COVID-19. Profiling relied on immunoSEQ multiplex PCR, and the TCRdb table lists in-frame clones only, not all of them. Of fewer than 200,000 clones in the sample, roughly 76% are singletons; the top ten hold around 10%. The specimen was peripheral blood. The source is a woman between 40 and 50 years old with COVID-19, enrolled during active disease.

The CDR3 is CASSDRVNTEAFF. CDR3 nucleotides: TGTGCCAGCAGTGATCGGGTGAACACTGAAGCTTTCTTT. The V and J genes are TRBV6-1 and TRBJ1-1; D is ambiguous. Trimming stripped 3 bases from V and 0 bases from J, with 5 bases between. The length of the CDR3 is 13 residues. In germline, CDR1 is MNHNS, CDR2 SASEGT.

This chain uses TRBV18 with TRBJ1-4; the match to TRBD1 covers 7 bases. Germline CDR1 KGHSH, CDR2 LQKENI. After removal of 3 bases from V and 0 bases from J, the junction contained 10 bases not matched to a gene. The CDR3 is made up of 18 amino acids. The CDR3 nucleotides are TGTGCCAGCTCACCTGGGACAGATAAACTAACAACTAATGAAAAACTGTTTTTT. Translation: CASSPGTDKLTTNEKLFF.

This chain links TRBV3-1 (or the pseudogene TRBV3-2) with TRBJ1-3, with D perhaps TRBD1 (5 bases). The ends were cut back, 6 bases at V and 3 bases at J, with 15 bases in the middle. This CDR3 has 15 amino acids. Germline V gene data show CDR1 as LGHDT and CDR2 as YNNKEL (reference sequence). The CDR3 loop reads CASSRNDRGGNTIYF. The CDR3 DNA reads as TGTGCCAGCAGTCGCAACGATAGGGGTGGAAACACCATATATTTT.

The V and J genes are TRBV29-1 and TRBJ1-5; 10 bases match TRBD1. Germline trimming cut 7 bases from V and 6 bases from J; bases unmatched to any gene: 3. This CDR3 comprises 12 residues. CDR1 is SQVTM, CDR2 ANQGSEA, per germline. This CDR3 reads CSAGQGGQPQHF. CDR3 coding DNA: TGCAGCGCCGGACAGGGGGGTCAGCCCCAGCATTTT.

The chain has TRBV21-1 and TRBJ2-1; no check of the table's D call, TRBD2, against the DNA was made. TRBV21-1 is designated a pseudogene. The CDR3 covers 16 residues. In nucleotides, the CDR3 is TGTGCCAGCAGCAACCGGGAGACTCGAGGTGTGAATGAGCAGTTCTTC. It specifies CASSNRETRGVNEQFF.

The chain has TRBV3-1 (or the pseudogene TRBV3-2) and TRBJ2-7, with TRBD1 matching over 9 bases. There are 20 residues in the CDR3. The germline V gene has CDR1 LGHDT and CDR2 YNNKEL (reference sequence). V shed 1 base, J shed 5 bases, and the junction held 21 bases outside the gene matches. The DNA for the CDR3 is TGTGCCAGCAGCCAAGCCCACCTCTCCGGGACAGGGAATTTCGTGGACGAGCAGTACTTC. Amino acid sequence: CASSQAHLSGTGNFVDEQYF.

The chain carries TRBV2 and TRBJ1-1, with D possibly TRBD1 on 5 matching bases. Germline CDR1 and CDR2: SNHLY and FYNNEI. This CDR3 contains 12 residues. V lost 6 bases and J lost 9, with 14 bases in between. CDR3 DNA: TGTGCCAGCAGATTACAGGAGGGAAAAGCTTTCTTT. Translating gives CASRLQEGKAFF.

The J gene is TRBJ2-2, the V gene TRBV7-9; a possible D gene is TRBD1 (5 bases). This CDR3 region has 16 residues. Germline V CDR1 and CDR2: SEHNR, FQNEAQ (reference sequence). V was clipped by 0 bases and J by 6 bases, with 14 bases between them. The CDR3 DNA sequence: TGTGCCAGCAGCTTAGCGGGCAGGGAAGGCGCCGGGGAGCTGTTTTTT. Residues: CASSLAGREGAGELFF.

J is TRBJ1-4 and V is TRBV3-1 (or the pseudogene TRBV3-2); TRBD1 matches at 7 bases. This CDR3 is built from 16 residues. Germline V gene lookup returns CDR1 LGHDT and CDR2 YNNKEL (reference sequence). Trimming at V came to 1 base and at J to 4 bases, leaving 6 bases not matched to a gene. The CDR3 here is CASSQGQGGNNEKLFF. The CDR3 nucleotides are TGTGCCAGCAGCCAAGGACAGGGTGGGAATAATGAAAAACTGTTTTTT.

The rearrangement links TRBV14 to TRBJ2-5; 8 bases match TRBD2. This CDR3 region has 17 residues. Germline loops: CDR1 SGHDN, CDR2 FVKESK. Losses at the gene ends were 6 bases for V and 2 bases for J; bases not matched to a gene: 14. The CDR3 spells CASSPSAGLAGQETQYF. In DNA form, the CDR3 reads TGTGCCAGCAGTCCCAGTGCTGGCTTAGCGGGGCAAGAGACCCAGTACTTC. The whole variable domain, remainder taken from reference TRBV14 and TRBJ2-5, is EAGVTQFPSHSVIEKGQTVTLRCDPISGHDNLYWYRRVMGKEIKFLLHFVKESKQDESGMPNNRFLAERTGGTYSTLKVQPAELEDSGVYFCASSPSAGLAGQETQYFGPGTRLLVL.

This rearrangement joins TRBV5-1 to TRBJ2-2; D may be TRBD1 (6 bases). CDR1 is SGHRS, CDR2 YFSETQ, per germline. The CDR3 sequence is 15 residues long. Trimming took 0 bases from V and 6 from J, leaving 12 bases between them. CDR3: CASSLGVGTPGELFF. The CDR3 DNA reads as TGCGCCAGCAGCTTGGGGGTCGGGACACCCGGGGAGCTGTTTTTT.

V and J are TRBV6-4 and TRBJ2-3; 13 positions match TRBD2. CDR3 length equals 15 residues. Looked up from germline, CDR1 is MRHNA and CDR2 is SNTAGT. V was pared by 3 bases and J by 4 bases, with 1 base of the junction left unmatched. This chain's CDR3 is CASSELAGGPDTQYF. CDR3 bases: TGTGCCAGCAGTGAACTAGCGGGGGGGCCAGATACGCAGTATTTT.